The 29 T cell receptor beta chains in this list originate from one sample, sequenced in a study of T cell clonotyping in hematopoietic cell transplantation (dated by TCRdb to about 2021). This specimen's time point label, interpreted: recipient sample taken at acute GVHD onset. Library construction relied on the immunoSEQ multiplex PCR assay. Here the immuneACCESS table is served through TCRdb, limited to in-frame sequences with V and J called. Missing clones are a known gap in these copies; in checked studies unresolved V genes cover under half, and the rest lacks a known reason. For this sample the table gives about 4,000 clones, of which approximately 79% were detected only once. Of the sample, 27% is held by the ten largest clones. The specimen comprised peripheral blood mononuclear cells, sampled at the time of graft-versus-host disease after allogeneic stem cell transplant. The receptors were gathered from a female patient between 50 and 60 years old who had an allogeneic stem cell transplant from an unrelated donor, so the T cells may come from the graft donor. Some clones in this sample may be carry-over from other donors' samples.

This chain joins TRBV19 and TRBJ2-1, with D hard to call. The CDR3 is 14 residues long. V shed 6 bases and J shed 4 bases, with 13 bases lying between them. Germline CDR1 reads LNHDA; CDR2 reads SQIVND (reference sequence). This chain's CDR3 is CASRVGSVYNEQFF. CDR3 DNA: TGTGCCAGTAGGGTCGGCAGCGTTTACAATGAGCAGTTCTTC.

The sample holds a few counts of this clone. The genes are TRBV29-1 and TRBJ1-2; 7 bases fit TRBD1. CDR3 length equals 13 residues. V was clipped by 3 bases and J by 8 bases; unmatched bases: 9. CDR1 is SQVTM, CDR2 ANQGSEA, per germline. CDR3 coding DNA: TGCAGCGTTGAGACAGGGTTCTCCTCCGGCTACACCTTC. This codes for CSVETGFSSGYTF.

The chain is built from TRBV2 and TRBJ2-7, with a tentative D call TRBD1 (6 bases). This CDR3 is built from 14 residues. V was cut by 1 base and J by 2 bases, with 9 bases left in between. Germline values: CDR1 SNHLY, CDR2 FYNNEI. The CDR3, as DNA: TGTGCCAGCAGTGAAGGACAGGACCCCTACGAGCAGTACTTC. Its protein product is CASSEGQDPYEQYF.

V and J are TRBV19 and TRBJ2-3, with D perhaps matching TRBD1 (6 bases). This CDR3 comprises 14 residues. The germline V gene has CDR1 LNHDA and CDR2 SQIVND (reference sequence). Trimming took 4 bases from V and 4 from J, leaving 12 bases between them. The CDR3 nucleotides read TGTGCCAGTAGTACTACCTCAGGGGCAGATACGCAGTATTTT. Translation: CASSTTSGADTQYF.

The sample holds a few counts of this clone. V usage is TRBV19 and J usage is TRBJ2-6, with D unresolved. Looked up from germline, CDR1 is LNHDA and CDR2 is SQIVND (reference sequence). Trimming took off 6 bases at V and 0 bases at J, with 9 bases between the two ends. There are 15 residues in the CDR3. CDR3 residues: CASRPQSSGANVLTF. The CDR3 DNA reads TGTGCCAGTAGGCCGCAGAGCTCTGGGGCCAACGTCCTGACTTTC.

The chain couples TRBV27 to TRBJ2-7; TRBD2 might be the D (5 bases). The germline V gene has CDR1 MNHEY and CDR2 SMNVEV (reference sequence). The CDR3 totals 13 residues. Between the trimmed V and J ends, which lost 4 bases and 0 bases, there was a span of 7 bases. CDR3 region: CASSSGFSYEQYF. The CDR3 coding sequence is TGTGCCAGCAGTTCGGGGTTCTCCTACGAGCAGTACTTC.

The chain joins TRBV11-2 to TRBJ2-7; D call uncertain. CDR3 size: 17 residues. V was shortened by 2 bases and J by 5 bases, with 22 bases between the two germline ends. CDR1 is SGHAT and CDR2 is FQNNGV in the germline V gene. The CDR3 spells CASSLRYSTTMTHEQYF. CDR3 sequence (DNA): TGTGCCAGCAGCTTACGTTATAGTACAACTATGACCCACGAGCAGTACTTC.

V gene TRBV5-4 combines with J gene TRBJ2-3; D unclear. Germline-derived CDR1 and CDR2 are SGHNT and YYREEE (reference sequence). The CDR3 runs 12 residues. Trimming cost V 7 bases and J 4 bases, with 10 bases left between them. The CDR3 region has the DNA TGTGCCAGCGCCCGCGATTCAGATACGCAGTATTTT. This sequence encodes CASARDSDTQYF.

The rearrangement links TRBV19 to TRBJ2-3, with TRBD1 identical over 7 bases. The CDR3 runs 17 residues. Germline V CDR1 and CDR2: LNHDA, SQIVND (reference sequence). V gave up 10 bases and J gave up 5 bases; unmatched junction bases: 21. As DNA, the CDR3 is TGTGCCACCGCACCCAGGGGGTCGGGGATTCGGGGAGATACGCAGTATTTT. Translation: CATAPRGSGIRGDTQYF.

For the CDR3, the DNA is TGTGCCAGCAGCATACTCCGGGGCAATAATTCACCCCTCCACTTT. It codes for CASSILRGNNSPLHF. The chain recombines TRBV7-9 with TRBJ1-6, with D perhaps TRBD1 (5 bases). This CDR3 is 15 amino acids long. Germline V gene sequence: CDR1 SEHNR, CDR2 FQNEAQ (reference sequence). Trimming left V 5 bases short and J 5 bases short, with 13 bases between.

This clone was seen once. The chain's CDR3 is CASSFSGNTGELFF. The DNA of the CDR3 is TGTGCCAGCAGCTTCTCAGGGAATACCGGGGAGCTGTTTTTT. This chain links TRBV7-3 with TRBJ2-2; D is perhaps TRBD1 (5 bases). The germline CDR1 and CDR2 sequences are SGHTA and FQGTGA. The CDR3 consists of 14 residues. Trimming took 3 bases from V and 5 from J, leaving 10 bases between them.

CDR3 protein: CATSRTSIGGANVLTF. The CDR3 DNA is TGTGCCACCAGCAGGACGTCCATCGGTGGGGCCAACGTCCTGACTTTC. This chain connects TRBV15 to TRBJ2-6; D not resolved. Germline lookup yields CDR1 LNHNV and CDR2 YYDKDF (reference sequence). There are 16 residues in the CDR3. Trimming stripped 3 bases from V and 3 bases from J, with 12 bases between. Full variable domain (outside the CDR3, taken from reference TRBV15 and TRBJ2-6): DAMVIQNPRYQVTQFGKPVTLSCSQTLNHNVMYWYQQKSSQAPKLLFHYYDKDFNNEADTPDNFQSRRPNTSFCFLDIRSPGLGDTAMYLCATSRTSIGGANVLTFGAGSRLTVL.

V gene TRBV10-1 combines with J gene TRBJ2-7, with a tentative D call TRBD2 (7 bases). The CDR3 totals 15 residues. Germline CDR1 and CDR2: WNHNN and SYGVQD (reference sequence). V lost 2 bases, J lost 4 bases, and 15 bases lay in between. The CDR3 region is CASSESLGGLYEQYF. CDR3 coding DNA: TGCGCCAGCAGTGAGAGTTTGGGGGGGCTGTACGAGCAGTACTTC.

This chain joins TRBV9 and TRBJ1-2, with 10 bases aligning to TRBD1. The germline V gene has CDR1 SGDLS and CDR2 YYNGEE. The CDR3 loop spans 15 amino acids. The ends lost 3 bases at V and 3 bases at J; junction bases unmatched: 5. The CDR3 protein is CASSAGQGGHYGYTF. Here the CDR3 DNA reads TGTGCCAGCAGCGCCGGACAGGGGGGACACTATGGCTACACCTTC.

V gene TRBV7-3 combines with J gene TRBJ2-2; weak D call: TRBD1 (6 bases). This CDR3 is 15 amino acids long. Trimming left V 5 bases short and J 1 base short, with 11 bases between. Looked up from germline, CDR1 is SGHTA and CDR2 is FQGTGA. CDR3 sequence reads: CASSARGQNTGELFF. DNA for the CDR3: TGTGCCAGCAGCGCCAGGGGTCAGAACACCGGGGAGCTGTTTTTT.

V usage is TRBV28 and J usage is TRBJ2-5, with a tentative D call TRBD2 (5 bases). Deletions cut 4 bases from V and 5 bases from J, with 20 bases between. The germline V gene encodes CDR1 MDHEN and CDR2 SYDVKM. CDR3 length: 16 residues. The CDR3 DNA reads TGTGCCAGCAGTTCCCCCGGGGAATTACAGTGGGAGACCCAGTACTTC. Encoded protein: CASSSPGELQWETQYF.

The V and J genes are TRBV9 and TRBJ2-3; 11 bases match TRBD1. The CDR3 is 16 residues long. Germline trimming cut 3 bases from V and 1 base from J; bases unmatched to any gene: 4. Per germline, CDR1 SGDLS and CDR2 YYNGEE. The CDR3 region has the DNA TGTGCCAGCAGCGCCCGGACAGGGGGCGGCACAGATACGCAGTATTTT. Protein product: CASSARTGGGTDTQYF.

This rearrangement joins TRBV15 to TRBJ2-5, with a weak D call TRBD2 (6 bases). The CDR3 extends over 12 amino acids. The V and J ends lost 0 bases and 10 bases respectively, with 9 bases between them. CDR1 LNHNV and CDR2 YYDKDF come from the germline V gene (reference sequence). CDR3 residues: CATSRDKGLQYF. CDR3 nucleotides: TGTGCCACCAGCAGAGATAAGGGACTCCAGTACTTC.

This chain connects TRBV27 to TRBJ1-2, with a tentative D call TRBD1 (6 bases). This CDR3 is 15 amino acids long. The V gene's germline CDR1 is MNHEY and CDR2 SMNVEV (reference sequence). V was cut by 6 bases and J by 4 bases, with 18 bases left in between. In DNA form, the CDR3 reads TGTGCCAGCAGCCCTAGAGCACAGACAGGCTATGGCTACACCTTC. Protein product: CASSPRAQTGYGYTF.

This chain links TRBV5-4 with TRBJ2-3; 7 bases align to TRBD2. This CDR3 contains 15 residues. J lost 4 bases, V lost 4 bases, and 9 bases had no gene match. Germline values: CDR1 SGHNT, CDR2 YYREEE (reference sequence). CDR3 sequence reads: CASSPGRGRPDTQYF. The CDR3 coding sequence is TGTGCCAGCAGCCCAGGGAGGGGACGGCCAGATACGCAGTATTTT.

The chain employs TRBV6-5 and TRBJ2-7, with D perhaps matching TRBD1 (7 bases). The V gene lost 5 bases and the J gene lost 6 bases, with 11 bases spanning the gap. The CDR3 has 12 amino acids. Germline CDR1 and CDR2: MNHEY and SVGAGI. CDR3 nucleotides: TGTGCCAGCAGTCAGGGGGGCTCCGAGCAGTACTTC. This sequence encodes CASSQGGSEQYF.

In its sample, this clone is medium-sized (0.01 to 0.1%). This rearrangement joins TRBV19 to TRBJ2-7; TRBD1 matches 7 bases. V shed 7 bases, J shed 1 base, and the junction held 4 bases outside the gene matches. The germline V gene has CDR1 LNHDA and CDR2 SQIVND (reference sequence). The CDR3 contains 13 residues. The CDR3 reads CASTGQNSYEQYF. Written as DNA, the CDR3 is TGTGCCAGTACGGGACAGAATTCCTACGAGCAGTACTTC.

The chain employs TRBV11-2 and TRBJ2-7; D is perhaps TRBD1 or TRBD2 (6 bases each). Germline V gene sequence: CDR1 SGHAT, CDR2 FQNNGV. V was pared by 1 base and J by 3 bases, with 13 bases between. The CDR3 consists of 15 residues. The CDR3 sequence: CASSLVSGALYEQYF. CDR3 in DNA: TGTGCCAGCAGCTTAGTATCGGGGGCTCTCTACGAGCAGTACTTC.

The chain combines TRBV9 with TRBJ2-5; tentatively, D is TRBD2 (6 bases). This CDR3 spans 13 amino acids. Germline V lookup: CDR1 SGDLS, CDR2 YYNGEE. The V end lost 3 bases, the J end lost 5 bases, and 11 bases lay between the germline ends. The CDR3 bases are TGTGCCAGCAGCGGCAGTGGGGGGGAGACCCAGTACTTC. Translating gives CASSGSGGETQYF. The whole variable domain, remainder taken from reference TRBV9 and TRBJ2-5, is DSGVTQTPKHLITATGQRVTLRCSPRSGDLSVYWYQQSLDQGLQFLIQYYNGEERAKGNILERFSAQQFPDLHSELNLSSLELGDSALYFCASSGSGGETQYFGPGTRLLVL.

V and J are TRBV6-6 and TRBJ1-6, with D hard to call. Germline assignment: CDR1 MNHNY and CDR2 SVGAGI (reference sequence). The CDR3 is 12 amino acids. Trimming cost V 7 bases and J 5 bases, with 6 bases left between them. The CDR3 nucleotides are TGTGCCAGCACCAGAGATAATTCACCCCTCCACTTT. Residues: CASTRDNSPLHF.

The chain combines TRBV5-1 with TRBJ1-2, with D uncertain. This CDR3 has 12 amino acids. Germline V lookup: CDR1 SGHRS, CDR2 YFSETQ. V was cut by 0 bases and J by 4 bases, with 4 bases left in between. The CDR3 spells CASSLGFYGYTF. The CDR3 DNA is TGCGCCAGCAGCTTGGGTTTCTATGGCTACACCTTC. The whole variable domain, filled in from reference TRBV5-1 and TRBJ1-2, reads KAGVTQTPRYLIKTRGQQVTLSCSPISGHRSVSWYQQTPGQGLQFLFEYFSETQRNKGNFPGRFSGRQFSNSRSEMNVSTLELGDSALYLCASSLGFYGYTFGSGTRLTVV.

This chain joins TRBV4-1 and TRBJ2-7, with 8 positions matching TRBD1. This CDR3 spans 14 amino acids. J was trimmed by 3 bases and V by 4 bases; bases with no gene match: 5. Germline V gene sequence: CDR1 MGHRA, CDR2 YSYEKL. The CDR3 DNA is TGCGCCAGCAGCCCGGGGGACAGGAGCTACGAGCAGTACTTC. This translates into CASSPGDRSYEQYF.

The V gene is TRBV4-1, the J gene TRBJ2-5; 7 bases match TRBD2. V was clipped by 4 bases and J by 5 bases; unmatched bases: 16. Germline lookup yields CDR1 MGHRA and CDR2 YSYEKL. The length of the CDR3 is 17 residues. CDR3 DNA: TGCGCCAGCAGCCGAGGGCCTAGCGGAGGGAGAAGCGAGACCCAGTACTTC. Residues: CASSRGPSGGRSETQYF.

This clone was observed a few times. This chain uses TRBV19 with TRBJ1-2, with TRBD1 matching over 11 bases. The CDR3 runs 14 residues. V was clipped by 3 bases and J by 6 bases; unmatched bases: 3. CDR1 and CDR2 (germline): LNHDA, SQIVND (reference sequence). DNA of the CDR3: TGTGCCAGTAGTATTGGACAGGGGGCCGATGGCTACACCTTC. Translating gives CASSIGQGADGYTF.